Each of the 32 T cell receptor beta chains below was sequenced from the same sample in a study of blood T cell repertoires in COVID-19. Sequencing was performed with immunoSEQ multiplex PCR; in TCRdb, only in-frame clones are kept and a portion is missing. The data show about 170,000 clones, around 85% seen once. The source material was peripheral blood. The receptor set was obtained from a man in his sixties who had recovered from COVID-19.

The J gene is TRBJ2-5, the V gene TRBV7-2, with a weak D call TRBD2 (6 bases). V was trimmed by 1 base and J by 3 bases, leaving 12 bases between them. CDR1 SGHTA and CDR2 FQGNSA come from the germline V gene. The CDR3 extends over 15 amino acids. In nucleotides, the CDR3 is TGTGCCAGCAGCTTAGGAGGGGACTTTAAAGAGACCCAGTACTTC. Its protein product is CASSLGGDFKETQYF.

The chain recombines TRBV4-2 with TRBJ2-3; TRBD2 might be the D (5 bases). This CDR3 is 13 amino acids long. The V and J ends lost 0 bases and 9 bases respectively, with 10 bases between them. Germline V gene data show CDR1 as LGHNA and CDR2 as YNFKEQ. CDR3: CASSQEGRETQYF. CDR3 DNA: TGTGCCAGCAGCCAAGAGGGTAGGGAGACGCAGTATTTT.

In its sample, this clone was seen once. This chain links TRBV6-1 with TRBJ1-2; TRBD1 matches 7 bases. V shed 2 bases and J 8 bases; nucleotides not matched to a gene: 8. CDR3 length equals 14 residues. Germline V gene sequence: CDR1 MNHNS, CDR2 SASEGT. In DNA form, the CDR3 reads TGTGCCAGCAGTGAATCGGAAGCAGGGGGAGGCTACACCTTC. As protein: CASSESEAGGGYTF.

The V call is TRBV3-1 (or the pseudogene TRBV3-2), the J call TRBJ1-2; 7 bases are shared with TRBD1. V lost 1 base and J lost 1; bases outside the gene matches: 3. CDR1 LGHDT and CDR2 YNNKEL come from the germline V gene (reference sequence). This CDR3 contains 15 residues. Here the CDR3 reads CASSQVAGGNYGYTF. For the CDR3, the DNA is TGTGCCAGCAGCCAAGTGGCAGGGGGTAACTATGGCTACACCTTC.

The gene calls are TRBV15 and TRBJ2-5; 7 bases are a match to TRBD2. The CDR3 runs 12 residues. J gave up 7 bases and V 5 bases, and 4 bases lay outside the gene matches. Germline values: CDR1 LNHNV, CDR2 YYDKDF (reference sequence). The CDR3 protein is CATSHPGGTQYF. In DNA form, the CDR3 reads TGTGCCACCAGCCATCCGGGGGGGACCCAGTACTTC.

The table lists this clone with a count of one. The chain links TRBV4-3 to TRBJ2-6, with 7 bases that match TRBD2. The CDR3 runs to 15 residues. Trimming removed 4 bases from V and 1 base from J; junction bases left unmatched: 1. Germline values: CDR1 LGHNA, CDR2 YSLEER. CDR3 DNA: TGCGCCAGCAGCCGGGGAGGGTCTGGGGCCAACGTCCTGACTTTC. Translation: CASSRGGSGANVLTF.

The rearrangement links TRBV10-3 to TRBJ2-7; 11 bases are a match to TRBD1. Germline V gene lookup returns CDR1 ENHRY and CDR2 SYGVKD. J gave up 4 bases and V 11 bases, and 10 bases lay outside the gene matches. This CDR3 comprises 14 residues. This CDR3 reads CASQTRDRGYEQYF. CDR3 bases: TGTGCCTCGCAAACCCGGGACAGGGGGTACGAGCAGTACTTC.

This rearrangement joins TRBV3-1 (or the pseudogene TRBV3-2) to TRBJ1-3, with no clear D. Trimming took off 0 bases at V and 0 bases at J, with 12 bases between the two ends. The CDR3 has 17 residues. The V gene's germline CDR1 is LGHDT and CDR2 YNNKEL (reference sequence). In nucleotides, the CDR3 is TGTGCCAGCAGCCAAGATGTCTGGGCAGGCTCTGGAAACACCATATATTTT. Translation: CASSQDVWAGSGNTIYF.

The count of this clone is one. CDR3 bases: TGTGCCAGCAGCCATTTGACAGGGGGCTACGAGCAGTACTTC. Amino acid sequence: CASSHLTGGYEQYF. J is TRBJ2-7 and V is TRBV3-1 (or the pseudogene TRBV3-2), with 9 bases that match TRBD1. The CDR3 is 14 amino acids. Germline V gene sequence: CDR1 LGHDT, CDR2 YNNKEL (reference sequence). V was clipped by 3 bases and J by 3 bases; unmatched bases: 3.

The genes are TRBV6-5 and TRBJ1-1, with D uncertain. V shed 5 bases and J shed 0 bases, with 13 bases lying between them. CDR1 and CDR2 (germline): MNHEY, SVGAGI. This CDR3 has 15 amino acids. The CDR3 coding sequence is TGTGCCAGCAGTCCTCCCGGGAATATGAACACTGAAGCTTTCTTT. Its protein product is CASSPPGNMNTEAFF.

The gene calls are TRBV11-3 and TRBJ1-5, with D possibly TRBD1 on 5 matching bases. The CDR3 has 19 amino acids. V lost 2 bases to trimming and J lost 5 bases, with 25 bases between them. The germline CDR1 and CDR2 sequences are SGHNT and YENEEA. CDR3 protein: CASSLRRVRLRGGHQPQHF. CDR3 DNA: TGTGCCAGCAGCTTAAGAAGGGTCCGGCTGCGGGGGGGTCATCAGCCCCAGCATTTT.

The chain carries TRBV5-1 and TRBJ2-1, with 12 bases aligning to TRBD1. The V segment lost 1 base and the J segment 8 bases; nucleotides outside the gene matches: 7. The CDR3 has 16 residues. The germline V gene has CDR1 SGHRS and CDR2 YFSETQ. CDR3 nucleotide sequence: TGCGCCAGCAGCTTGCTGGGACAGGGGGCCTGGGATGAGCAGTTCTTC. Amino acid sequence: CASSLLGQGAWDEQFF.

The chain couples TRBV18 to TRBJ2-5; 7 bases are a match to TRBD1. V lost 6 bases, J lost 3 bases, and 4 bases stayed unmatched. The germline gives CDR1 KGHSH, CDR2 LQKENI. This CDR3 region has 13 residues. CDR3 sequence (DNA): TGTGCCAGCTCGGAGCAGGGGGAAGAGACCCAGTACTTC. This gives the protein CASSEQGEETQYF.

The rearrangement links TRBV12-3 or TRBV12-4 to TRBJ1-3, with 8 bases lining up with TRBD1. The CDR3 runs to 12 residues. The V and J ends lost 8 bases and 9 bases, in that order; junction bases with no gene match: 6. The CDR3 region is CASPGQGSTIYF. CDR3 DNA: TGTGCCAGCCCAGGACAGGGTAGCACCATATATTTT.

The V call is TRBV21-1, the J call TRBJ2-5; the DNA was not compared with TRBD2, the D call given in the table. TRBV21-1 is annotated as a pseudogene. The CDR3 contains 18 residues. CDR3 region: CASSKALGLAGGEETQYF. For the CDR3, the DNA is TGTGCCAGCAGCAAAGCATTGGGACTAGCGGGGGGGGAAGAGACCCAGTACTTC.

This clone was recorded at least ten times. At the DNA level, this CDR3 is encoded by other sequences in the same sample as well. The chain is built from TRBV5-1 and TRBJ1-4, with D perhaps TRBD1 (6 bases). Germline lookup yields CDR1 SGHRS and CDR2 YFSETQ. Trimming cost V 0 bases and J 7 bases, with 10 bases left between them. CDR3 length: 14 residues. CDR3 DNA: TGCGCCAGCAGCTTGGGGCAGGGGAGTGAAAAACTGTTTTTT. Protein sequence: CASSLGQGSEKLFF.

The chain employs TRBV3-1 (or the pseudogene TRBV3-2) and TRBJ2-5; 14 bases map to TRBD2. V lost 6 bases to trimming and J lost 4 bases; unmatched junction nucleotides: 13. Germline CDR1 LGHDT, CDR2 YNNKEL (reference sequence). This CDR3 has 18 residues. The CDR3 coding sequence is TGTGCCAGCAGTCACTGGACTAGCGGGGGGCGGCGGGGAGAGACCCAGTACTTC. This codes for CASSHWTSGGRRGETQYF.

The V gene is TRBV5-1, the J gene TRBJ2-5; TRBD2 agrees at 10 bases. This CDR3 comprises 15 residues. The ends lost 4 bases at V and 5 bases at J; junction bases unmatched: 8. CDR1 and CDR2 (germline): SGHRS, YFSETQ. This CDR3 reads CASSLESGGAETQYF. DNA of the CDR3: TGCGCCAGCAGCCTTGAAAGCGGGGGGGCCGAGACCCAGTACTTC.

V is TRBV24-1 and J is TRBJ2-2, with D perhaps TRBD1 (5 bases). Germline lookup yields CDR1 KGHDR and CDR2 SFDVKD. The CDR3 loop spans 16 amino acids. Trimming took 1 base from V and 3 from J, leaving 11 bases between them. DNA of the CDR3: TGTGCCACCAGTGATTTTGAAGGGGCCCACACCGGGGAGCTGTTTTTT. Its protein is CATSDFEGAHTGELFF.

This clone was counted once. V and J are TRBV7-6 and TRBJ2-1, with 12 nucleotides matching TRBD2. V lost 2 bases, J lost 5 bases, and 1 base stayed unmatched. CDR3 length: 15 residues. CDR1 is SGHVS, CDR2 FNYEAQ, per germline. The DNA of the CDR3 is TGTGCCAGCAGCTTACTAGCGGGGGGGCACAATGAGCAGTTCTTC. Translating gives CASSLLAGGHNEQFF.

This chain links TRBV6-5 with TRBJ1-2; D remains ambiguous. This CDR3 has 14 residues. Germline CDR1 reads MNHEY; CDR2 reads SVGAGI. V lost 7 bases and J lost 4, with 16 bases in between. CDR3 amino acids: CASKEGDRSYGYTF. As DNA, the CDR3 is TGTGCCAGCAAGGAGGGCGATAGGAGCTATGGCTACACCTTC.

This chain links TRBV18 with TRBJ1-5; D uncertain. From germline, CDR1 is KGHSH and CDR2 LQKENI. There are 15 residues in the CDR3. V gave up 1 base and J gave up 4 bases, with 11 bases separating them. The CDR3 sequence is CASSPQSGGNQPQHF. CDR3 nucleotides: TGTGCCAGCTCACCACAGTCTGGCGGGAATCAGCCCCAGCATTTT.

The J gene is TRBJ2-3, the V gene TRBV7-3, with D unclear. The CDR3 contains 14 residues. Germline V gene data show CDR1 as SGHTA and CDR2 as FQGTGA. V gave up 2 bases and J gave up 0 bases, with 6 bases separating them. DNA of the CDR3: TGTGCCAGCAGCTTACAGGCTAGCACAGATACGCAGTATTTT. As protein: CASSLQASTDTQYF.

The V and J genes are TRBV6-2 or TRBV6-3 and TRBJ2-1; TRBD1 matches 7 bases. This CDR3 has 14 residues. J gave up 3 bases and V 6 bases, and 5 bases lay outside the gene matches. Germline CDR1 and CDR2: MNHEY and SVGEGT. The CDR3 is CASSPTGFYNEQFF. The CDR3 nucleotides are TGTGCCAGCAGCCCGACAGGGTTCTACAATGAGCAGTTCTTC.

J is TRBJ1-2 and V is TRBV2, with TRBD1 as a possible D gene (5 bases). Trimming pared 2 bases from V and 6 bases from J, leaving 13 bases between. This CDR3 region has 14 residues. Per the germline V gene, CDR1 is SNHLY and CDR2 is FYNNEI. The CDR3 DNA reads TGTGCCAGCAGTGAAATCTCAGGGCTGGATGGCTACACCTTC. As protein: CASSEISGLDGYTF.

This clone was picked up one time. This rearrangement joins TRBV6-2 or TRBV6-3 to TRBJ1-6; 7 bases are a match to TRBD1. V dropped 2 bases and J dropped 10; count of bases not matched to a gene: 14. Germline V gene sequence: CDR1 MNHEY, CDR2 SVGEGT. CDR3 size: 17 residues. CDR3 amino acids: CASSYPPGRGSGSPLHF. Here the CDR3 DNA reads TGTGCCAGCAGTTACCCGCCGGGCAGGGGGAGTGGATCACCCCTCCACTTT.

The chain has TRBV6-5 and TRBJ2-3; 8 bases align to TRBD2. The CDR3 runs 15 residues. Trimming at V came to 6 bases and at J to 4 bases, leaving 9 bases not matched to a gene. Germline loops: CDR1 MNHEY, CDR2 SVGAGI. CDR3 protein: CASSRGGPGADTQYF. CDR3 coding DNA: TGTGCCAGCAGCCGGGGGGGTCCTGGGGCAGATACGCAGTATTTT.

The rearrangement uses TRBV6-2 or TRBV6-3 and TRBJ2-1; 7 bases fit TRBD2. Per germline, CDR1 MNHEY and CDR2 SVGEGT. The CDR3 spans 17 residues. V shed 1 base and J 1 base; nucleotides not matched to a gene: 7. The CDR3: CASSYLGASGSYNEQFF. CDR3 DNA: TGTGCCAGCAGTTACTTAGGGGCTAGCGGATCCTACAATGAGCAGTTCTTC.

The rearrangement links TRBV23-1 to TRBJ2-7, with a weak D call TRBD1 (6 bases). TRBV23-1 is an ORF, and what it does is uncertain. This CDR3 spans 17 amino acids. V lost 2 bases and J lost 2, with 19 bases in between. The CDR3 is CASSQMDSLSTAYEQYF. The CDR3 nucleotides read TGCGCCAGCAGTCAAATGGACAGCCTCTCAACCGCCTACGAGCAGTACTTC.

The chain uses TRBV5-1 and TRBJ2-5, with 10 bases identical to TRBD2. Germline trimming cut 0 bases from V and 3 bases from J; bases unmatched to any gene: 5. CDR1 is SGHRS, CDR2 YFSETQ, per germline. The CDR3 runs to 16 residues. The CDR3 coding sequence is TGCGCCAGCAGCTTGGGAGTTAGCGGGGGGAAAGAGACCCAGTACTTC. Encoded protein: CASSLGVSGGKETQYF.

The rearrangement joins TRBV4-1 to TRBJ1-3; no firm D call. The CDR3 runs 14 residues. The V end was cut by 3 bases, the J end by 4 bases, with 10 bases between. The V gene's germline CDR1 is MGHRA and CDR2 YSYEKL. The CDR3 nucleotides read TGCGCCAGCAGCCAGCCCCGCGCCGGAAACACCATATATTTT. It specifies CASSQPRAGNTIYF.

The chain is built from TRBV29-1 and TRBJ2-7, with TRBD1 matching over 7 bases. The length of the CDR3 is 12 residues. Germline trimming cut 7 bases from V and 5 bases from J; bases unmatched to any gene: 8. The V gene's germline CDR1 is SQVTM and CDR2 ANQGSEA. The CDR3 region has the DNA TGCAGCGCACAGGGGTTCGTAGACGAGCAGTACTTC. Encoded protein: CSAQGFVDEQYF.